Given below is one T cell receptor beta chain in context. First-strand cDNA relied on TRAV- and TRBV-specific primers spanning alpha and beta chains. TCRs were put through 20 to 25 PCR cycles of amplification with Phusion. A constant-region primer and the V-primer adapter served as the primer pair. TCRdb passed the reads through MiXCR, listing each CDR3 protein once. The table has 15,000 to 20,000 distinct CDR3 sequences, under 80% seen once. The data stem from a study of low-dose radiotherapy and immunotherapy resistance in tumors. The overall study: The study administered intravenous cyclophosphamide at 200 mg/m2 every two weeks, one day ahead of radiation and immunotherapy.

The germline V gene has CDR1 SGHTA and CDR2 FQGNSA. V lost 0 bases to trimming and J lost 5 bases; unmatched junction nucleotides: 6. The CDR3 has 17 amino acids. The treatment that donors received included nivolumab, ipilimumab, aspirin, low-dose cyclophosphamide and low-dose radiotherapy. Advanced solid tumors lacking tumor-infiltrating lymphocytes characterized eligible patients. The TCR originated in a human donor with advanced metastatic prostate, ovarian, gallbladder or colorectal cancer (not recorded which). This table probably holds off-target reads from a library built for another chain. V and J are TRBV7-2 and TRBJ2-2; 10 bases are shared with TRBD2. CDR3 residues: CASSLARASGRTGELFF. CDR3 nucleotides: TGTGCCAGCAGCTTAGCTCGGGCTAGCGGGAGAACCGGGGAGCTGTTTTTT.